What follows is one T cell receptor beta chain and its context. Its cognate antigen has yet to be identified. No much larger clone exists at a distance of one base, and base qualities are not known. This specimen comes from a study of T cells of healthy individuals (dated by TCRdb to between 2017 and 2018). According to the germline V gene (reference sequence), CDR1 reads LNHNV and CDR2 reads YYDKDF. From the cysteine up to the phenylalanine, the CDR3 has a length of 14 residues. Only the CDR3 portion is preserved as DNA: 42 bases, with reading frame beginning at the first base. V is cut by 5 bases and J by 2 bases, and the space between the germline ends is 12 bases. Receptors were amplified or captured by 5' RACE. Instrument on record: Illumina MiSeq. The public reads were run again by TCRdb, first through fastp at Q25 and then through MiXCR, and only productive beta chains were kept. Every distinct CDR3 protein forms one entry, paired with its most common genes and DNA. This sample holds over 95,000 distinct CDR3 sequences; approximately 16% were observed only once. The top ten constitute roughly 6.1% of the sample.

This TCR derives from a human donor in good health. The sequence links TRBV15 to TRBJ1-1; no D segment can be confidently identified. The DNA sequence is TGTGCCACCAGCCCAGCAAACCTCAACACTGAAGCTTTCTTT. Its translation is CATSPANLNTEAFF.